The entry below describes one TCR beta chain. Its antigen is undetermined. Among the donors, all were Caucasian adults who lived in Nashville, Tennessee. This entry is derived from a study of shared clonotypes between healthy human individuals. Study at large: Ranging from 18 to 49 in age, donors were two women and three men.

Points from the study as a whole: Some naive CD4 clonotypes, about 5%, turned up in common across four donors. Expectations were that clonotype sharing among donors would be affected by sequencing depth.

V was pared by 3 bases and J by 11 bases, with 24 bases of the junction left unmatched. CDR1 and CDR2 from the germline V gene are GTSNPN and SVGIG (reference sequence). There are 18 residues in the CDR3. Produced via immunoSEQ multiplex PCR; TCRdb's table is partial and in-frame only. The data contain a few hundred thousand clones, roughly 97% of them singletons. Sequenced: naive CD4+ T cells sorted from blood. Sample subset: CD45RA+ positively selected. The chain is built from TRBV30 and TRBJ1-3; 8 positions match TRBD1. The clonotype originates from a woman under 40 in good health. DNA for the CDR3: TGTGCCTGGAGGCCCCCCCCCTTTCGACAGGGGCTGGAAACCCCCATATATTTT. It is translated as CAWRPPPFRQGLETPIYF.